The rows below give T cell receptor beta chains drawn from one sample of a study of shared clonotypes between healthy human individuals. Here immunoSEQ multiplex PCR was the method, and the copy in TCRdb shows in-frame clones only, minus some. The sample holds 1.5 million to 2.5 million clones; 85% to 95% are singletons and the top ten take roughly 1.2%. Material for sequencing was naive CD8+ T cells sorted from blood. Every receptor here comes from a man younger than 35 in good health. CDR3s leave out the opening cysteine and the closing phenylalanine or tryptophan.

V gene	CDR3 protein
TRBV13	ASSATGEGPDTQY
TRBV6-1	ASRGGPYNEQF
TRBV7-9	ASSLGWDRGETQY
TRBV13	ASSSLTGPLSTDTQY
TRBV28	ASSSLVVGLDTDTQY
TRBV7-2	ASSLATAGTYEQY
TRBV11-1	ASTPGQGYNEQF
TRBV11-2	ASSSTRTGAGETQY
TRBV19	ASRRGGGNTEAF
TRBV13	ASSPLAGGSGNTIY
TRBV2	ASSVEGNTEAF
TRBV29-1	SVEGNSGRARSTDTQY
TRBV19	ASSVPDSRTEQY
TRBV19	ASSMIQGPDTQY
TRBV4-3	ASSQEGGAYNSPLH
TRBV13	ASSLGLAGLYEQY
TRBV9	ASSDTSYGYT
TRBV5-4	ASSLTGLNSPLH
TRBV7-2	ASSTGTSVTGELF
TRBV18	ASSPLDSSGRDTQY
TRBV5-1	ASTPDRGMETQY
TRBV27	ASSFGLTNTGELF
TRBV28	ASSLGQGFQPQH
TRBV10-3	AISELTGGDYEQY
TRBV6-5	ASSYGGNQPQH
TRBV4-3	ASSPGPNEVYEQY
TRBV27	ASRELSYNEQF
TRBV2	ASKFPEGNTIY
TRBV6-1	ASSERPAVNYEQY
TRBV27	ASTKGQGWNEQF
TRBV6-5	ASSYSLGSYEQY
TRBV27	ASRRTSGSSYNEQF
TRBV4-2	ASSQEGGAGDTEAF
TRBV30	AWSAGTSSTDTQY
TRBV6-5	ASSYRGQNEAF
TRBV5-6	ASSLGQTAFYGYT
TRBV15	ATSRVGQGTGELF
TRBV4-3	ASSQDPAGATYEQY
TRBV28	ASSFRITNSPLH
TRBV2	ASTQNTEAF
TRBV5-4	ASSLAGSTGELF
TRBV11-2	ASSSQLETQY
TRBV7-9	ASSLLFSGIEAF
TRBV7-9	ASSSPFVAGRSNEQY
TRBV6-5	ASSYGQGMGGYT
TRBV28	ASGRGGSTDEQY
TRBV7-6	ASTVGLGISYNEQF
TRBV10-2	ASSEGGNIYEQY
TRBV12-5	ASGLGGQGGSETQY
TRBV29-1	SLLGNTGELF
TRBV7-9	ASSLGGGNEQF
TRBV5-6	ASSLDGDRVWQF
TRBV7-9	ASSNTGTQETQY